A selection of T cell receptor beta chains follows, all from one sample in a study of cytomegalovirus exposure and HLA in healthy donors. The repertoire was sequenced with immunoSEQ multiplex PCR; TCRdb's copy has only in-frame clones and lacks some. The sample lists tens of thousands of clones, roughly 70% occurring once. The sample comprised PBMCs. All receptors come from a man in his forties or fifties in good health and CMV-seronegative. Each CDR3 is given without its conserved first and last residue. A D gene is named only where the DNA matches it firmly.

V: TRBV9; D: TRBD2; J: TRBJ2-3; CDR3: ASGRLAGASTDTQY
V: TRBV9; D: TRBD1; J: TRBJ2-5; CDR3: ASSPRQGQETQY
V: TRBV7-6; D: .; J: TRBJ2-5; CDR3: ASSLTEGRETQY
V: TRBV5-3; D: .; J: TRBJ1-4; CDR3: ARSLVFRATNEKLF
V: TRBV6-4; D: TRBD1; J: TRBJ1-3; CDR3: ASSDARDSLPCTIY
V: TRBV30; D: .; J: TRBJ1-2; CDR3: AWSVGQGGSYGYT
V: TRBV7-6; D: TRBD1; J: TRBJ2-7; CDR3: ASSPHRDSPYEQY
V: TRBV27; D: .; J: .; CDR3: ASIPPSGYEQY
V: TRBV2; D: TRBD1; J: TRBJ1-2; CDR3: ASGPGTAANYGYT
V: TRBV4-2; D: .; J: .; CDR3: ASSQVPGGEQY
V: TRBV6-1; D: .; J: TRBJ1-4; CDR3: ASMEVTTNEKLF
V: TRBV2; D: TRBD1; J: TRBJ2-3; CDR3: ASEPRGQGGDTQY
V: TRBV7-9; D: TRBD2; J: TRBJ2-3; CDR3: ASSRRTSGGADTQY
V: TRBV7-9; D: .; J: TRBJ1-2; CDR3: ASSLGAGGADYGYT
V: TRBV15; D: .; J: TRBJ1-6; CDR3: ATSSRGLNLH
V: TRBV7-3; D: .; J: TRBJ2-2; CDR3: ASSTSFGQTGELF
V: TRBV5-1; D: TRBD1; J: TRBJ2-7; CDR3: ASETGSGYEQY
V: TRBV7-3; D: TRBD2; J: TRBJ2-5; CDR3: ASSSGAETQY
V: TRBV2; D: TRBD1; J: TRBJ2-1; CDR3: ASTTGAPYNEQF
V: TRBV6-6; D: TRBD1; J: TRBJ1-2; CDR3: ASFPAETGLKGYT
V: TRBV30; D: .; J: TRBJ1-1; CDR3: AWRRRGQGGTEAF
V: TRBV11-1; D: TRBD1; J: TRBJ2-2; CDR3: ASSLDRGSYGELF
V: TRBV9; D: TRBD1; J: TRBJ1-1; CDR3: ASSTQGWDTEAF
V: TRBV6-4; D: TRBD1; J: TRBJ2-3; CDR3: ASSGTGGTDTQY
V: TRBV9; D: TRBD1; J: TRBJ1-3; CDR3: ASSVNRGSPSGNTIY
V: TRBV29-1; D: TRBD1; J: TRBJ2-3; CDR3: SVVLDRGQLGGTQY
V: TRBV5-1; D: TRBD2; J: TRBJ2-5; CDR3: ASSLRSGTETQY
V: TRBV29-1; D: TRBD1; J: TRBJ1-4; CDR3: SVEDRTGPARGKLF
V: TRBV29-1; D: .; J: TRBJ1-5; CDR3: STGEGSNQPQH
V: TRBV6-1; D: .; J: TRBJ2-7; CDR3: ASSEQGRDRRQQY
V: TRBV14; D: TRBD2; J: TRBJ2-7; CDR3: ASSPLLAGYYEQY
V: TRBV6-6; D: TRBD2; J: TRBJ2-7; CDR3: ASSYSSGGSYEQY
V: TRBV21-1; D: .; J: TRBJ1-1; CDR3: ASSQKALRTALMNTEAF
V: TRBV7-9; D: .; J: TRBJ1-1; CDR3: ASSLAQGHTEAF
V: TRBV5-6; D: .; J: TRBJ1-3; CDR3: ASSLTTSGNTIY
V: TRBV27; D: .; J: TRBJ2-3; CDR3: ASSLSTREQY
V: TRBV11-1; D: .; J: TRBJ1-3; CDR3: ASSSKRTSSGNTIY
V: TRBV7-9; D: TRBD2; J: TRBJ2-1; CDR3: ASLGGGRTSGGLYNEQF
V: TRBV7-9; D: .; J: TRBJ2-3; CDR3: SSSFIGGGGGTDTQY
V: TRBV6-4; D: TRBD1; J: TRBJ2-1; CDR3: ASSDTRTGANEQF
V: TRBV18; D: TRBD2; J: TRBJ2-3; CDR3: ASSPATSGGSTDTQY
V: TRBV7-9; D: .; J: TRBJ2-7; CDR3: ASSLVGQVLSYEQY
V: TRBV4-2; D: .; J: TRBJ1-1; CDR3: ASSQVAAPNTEAF
V: TRBV27; D: .; J: TRBJ1-3; CDR3: ASSLSRGGGNTIY
V: TRBV10-3; D: .; J: TRBJ1-2; CDR3: AISETDLYGYT
V: TRBV27; D: .; J: TRBJ1-5; CDR3: ASSLSVDQPQH
V: TRBV7-3; D: .; J: TRBJ2-3; CDR3: ASSSPPLADTQY
V: TRBV2; D: .; J: TRBJ2-3; CDR3: ASRPRASGADTQY
V: TRBV2; D: .; J: TRBJ1-2; CDR3: ASSEVQGVANYGYT
V: TRBV7-9; D: .; J: TRBJ2-1; CDR3: ASSLLQGPYNEQF
V: TRBV30; D: .; J: TRBJ1-5; CDR3: AWSDAGPRWQPQH
V: TRBV7-9; D: TRBD2; J: TRBJ2-5; CDR3: ASTNGSGGRETQY
V: TRBV5-4; D: .; J: TRBJ2-7; CDR3: ASSQRGYEQY
V: TRBV27; D: TRBD1; J: TRBJ1-1; CDR3: ASRSGGWNTEAF
V: TRBV2; D: .; J: TRBJ1-2; CDR3: ASSRILTGGGPGYGYT
V: TRBV1; D: .; J: TRBJ2-7; CDR3: TSSQGAGGASYEQY
V: TRBV2; D: TRBD1; J: TRBJ2-7; CDR3: ASSEVEGDRGSDEQY